Listed below are T cell receptor beta chains from one sample, sequenced in a study of human T cells and chemical hapten exposure. Using its own MiXCR run on the RACE reads, TCRdb lists one record per CDR3 protein. The sample has 75,000 to 100,000 distinct CDR3 sequences, roughly 12% seen once. Sequencing used whole blood, obtained in connection with sensitization to the hapten diphenylcyclopropenone (DPC). Every receptor here comes from a woman in her thirties or forties with alopecia areata. Some clones in this sample may be carry-over from other donors' samples. CDR3s include the opening cysteine and the closing phenylalanine or tryptophan. The D gene is left open where the match is weak. Some rows have no size entry. The others give once, few or many, or a class for an expanded clone.

D gene | J gene | clone size | V gene | CDR3 DNA | CDR3 protein
TRBD2 | TRBJ2-2 | few | TRBV28 | TGTGCCAGCAGGGGCCGACTAGCAGGAACCGGGGAGCTGTTTTTT | CASRGRLAGTGELFF
NA | TRBJ1-1 | few | TRBV7-2 | TGTGCCAGCAGCTTAGCCCGAAGTAGGAACACTGAAGCTTTCTTT | CASSLARSRNTEAFF
TRBD1 | TRBJ1-5 | NA | TRBV7-2 | TGTGCCAGCAGCCCAGCCCCAGGGGGTCAGCCCCAGCATTTT | CASSPAPGGQPQHF
NA | TRBJ2-7 | NA | TRBV13 | TGTGCCAGCAGCTTAGGGGCCAGGGGCCGTAACTACGAGCAGTACTTC | CASSLGARGRNYEQYF
NA | TRBJ2-3 | many | TRBV6-5 | TGTGCCAGCAGTTACTCGGGGGGCACAGATACGCAGTATTTT | CASSYSGGTDTQYF
TRBD2 | TRBJ2-1 | few | TRBV7-2 | TGTGCCAGCAGCGTCCGACTAGCGGCAGGATCAAATGAGCAGTTCTTC | CASSVRLAAGSNEQFF
TRBD2 | TRBJ2-7 | NA | TRBV12-3/TRBV12-4 | TGTGCCAGCAGTTGGAGCGGGAGTATGTGGTACGAGCAGTACTTC | CASSWSGSMWYEQYF
TRBD1 | TRBJ2-1 | few | TRBV28 | TGTGCCAGCACCCCCCAGGGGGCCTACAATGAGCAGTTCTTC | CASTPQGAYNEQFF
NA | TRBJ2-1 | few | TRBV29-1 | TGCAGCGTAACAGGCCCATCCTACAATGAGCAGTTCTTC | CSVTGPSYNEQFF
NA | TRBJ2-7 | few | TRBV29-1 | TGCAGCGTTGAAGGTACCGGGGGGCCGACCTACGAGCAGTACTTC | CSVEGTGGPTYEQYF
TRBD1 | TRBJ2-3 | few | TRBV6-2/TRBV6-3 | TGTGCCAGTGGCTCCGGGACAGGAGGTGTGAATACGCAGTATTTT | CASGSGTGGVNTQYF
NA | TRBJ2-2 | NA | TRBV2 | TGTGCCAGCACCTGGGACGGACTATCGGGCACCGGGGAGCTGTTTTTT | CASTWDGLSGTGELFF
TRBD2 | TRBJ2-7 | many | TRBV28 | TGTGCCAGCAGTTTCCCTTCGCGGGAGGCCAACACCTACTACGAGCAGTACTTC | CASSFPSREANTYYEQYF
NA | TRBJ1-2 | many | TRBV6-2/TRBV6-3 | TGTGCCAGCACCTTAACGAGGGGACCGTATGGCTACACCTTC | CASTLTRGPYGYTF
NA | TRBJ1-4 | NA | TRBV5-5 | TGTGCCAGCAGCTTGGCCTTGACCGTGGGTCAAGAAAAACTGTTTTTT | CASSLALTVGQEKLFF
TRBD2 | TRBJ2-1 | few | TRBV7-9 | TGTGCCAGCAGCGGACGTAGCGGGAGGGCCGTGTCCAATGAGCAGTTCTTC | CASSGRSGRAVSNEQFF
NA | TRBJ2-1 | few | TRBV12-3/TRBV12-4 | TGTGCCAGCAGCAGCGGTCCTAGCAGCGAGCAGTTCTTC | CASSSGPSSEQFF
NA | TRBJ2-1 | NA | TRBV18 | TGTGCCAGCTCCCCGGAAAGCTCCTACAATGAGCAGTTCTTC | CASSPESSYNEQFF